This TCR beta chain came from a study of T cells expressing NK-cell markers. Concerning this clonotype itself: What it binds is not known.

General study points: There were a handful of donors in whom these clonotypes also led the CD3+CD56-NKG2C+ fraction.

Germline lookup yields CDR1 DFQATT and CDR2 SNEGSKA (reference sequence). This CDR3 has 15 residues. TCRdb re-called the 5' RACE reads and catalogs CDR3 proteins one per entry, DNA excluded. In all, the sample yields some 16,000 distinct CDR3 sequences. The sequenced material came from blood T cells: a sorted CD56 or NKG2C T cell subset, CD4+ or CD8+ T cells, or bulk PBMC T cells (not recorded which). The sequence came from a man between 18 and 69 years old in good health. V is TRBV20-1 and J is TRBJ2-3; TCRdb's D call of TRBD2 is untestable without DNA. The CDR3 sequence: CSAGHWRGEADTQYF.